The T cell receptor beta chain under discussion was sequenced for a study of blood T cell repertoires in COVID-19. Study-level background: PBMCs, B-cell-depleted T cells, or T cells were the source of the cDNA or gDNA that made up the material.

The age range of participants was about 18 to 95 years, with residence in about two dozen US areas. Participants in the exposed group had met a COVID-19 case in the 2 weeks before joining the study. The germline V and J ends were trimmed by 7 bases and 3 bases, with 21 bases remaining between them. The germline V gene has CDR1 LGHNA and CDR2 YNFKEQ. CDR3 length: 17 residues. Original processing methods: Estimation of nucleated cell counts relied on the amplification of reference gene primers. The assay was immunoSEQ multiplex PCR, and TCRdb's table has in-frame clones only and misses some. The V and J calls and clone size were taken over from that table, and D and trimming were inferred from the DNA. Of around 160,000 clones listed, roughly 84% were seen once; the top ten hold under 7%.

The chain couples TRBV4-2 to TRBJ1-4; D is unresolved. The specimen was PBMCs or T cells enriched from blood (not recorded which). The sequence was collected from a woman between 45 and 60 years old who had been exposed to COVID-19. The CDR3: CASNPREGRVANEKLFF. CDR3 DNA sequence: TGTGCCAGCAACCCCCGGGAGGGAAGGGTCGCTAATGAAAAACTGTTTTTT.